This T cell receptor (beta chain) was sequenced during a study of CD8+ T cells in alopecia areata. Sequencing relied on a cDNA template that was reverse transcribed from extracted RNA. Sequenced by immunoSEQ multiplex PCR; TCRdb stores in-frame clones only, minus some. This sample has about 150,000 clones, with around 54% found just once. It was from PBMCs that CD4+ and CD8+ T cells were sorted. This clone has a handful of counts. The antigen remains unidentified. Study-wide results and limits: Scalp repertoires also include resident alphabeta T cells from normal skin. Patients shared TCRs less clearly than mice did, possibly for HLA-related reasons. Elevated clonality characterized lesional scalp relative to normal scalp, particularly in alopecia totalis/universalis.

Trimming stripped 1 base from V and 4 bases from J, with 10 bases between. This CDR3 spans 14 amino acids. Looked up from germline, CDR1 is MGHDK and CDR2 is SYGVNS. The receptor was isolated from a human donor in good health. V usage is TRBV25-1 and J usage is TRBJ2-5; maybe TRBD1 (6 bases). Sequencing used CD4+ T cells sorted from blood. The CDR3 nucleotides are TGTGCCAGCAGTGAATTTCAGGGGCGAGAGACCCAGTACTTC. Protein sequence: CASSEFQGRETQYF.